This TCR beta chain was recovered during a study of blood T cells in healthy people across ages. Notes on the study in general: PBMC samples, being unsorted, prevented any conclusive comparison of naive and antigen-experienced cells.

Concerning this clonotype: Its specificity is unknown.

V trimming: 4 bases; J trimming: 4 bases; junction bases outside the gene matches: 9. Germline values: CDR1 SGHVS, CDR2 FNYEAQ. This CDR3 comprises 17 residues. Per-sample PBMC isolation yielded at least 7 million cells. Through a sample-barcoded 5' primer and a J-beta primer mix, a second PCR was run for roughly 7 to 12 cycles. Using its own MiXCR run on the 5' RACE reads, TCRdb lists one record per CDR3 protein. The top ten clones hold about 19% of a sample with approximately 1,100,000 distinct CDR3 sequences, more than 35% of them seen once. This receptor was obtained from a woman aged 55-69 years in good health. Sequenced material: blood. The chain recombines TRBV7-6 with TRBJ2-2; 10 bases fit TRBD2. This CDR3 is CASSSSSGSQVTGELFF. The CDR3, as DNA: TGTGCCAGCAGCTCCTCTAGCGGGAGTCAGGTCACCGGGGAGCTGTTTTTT.